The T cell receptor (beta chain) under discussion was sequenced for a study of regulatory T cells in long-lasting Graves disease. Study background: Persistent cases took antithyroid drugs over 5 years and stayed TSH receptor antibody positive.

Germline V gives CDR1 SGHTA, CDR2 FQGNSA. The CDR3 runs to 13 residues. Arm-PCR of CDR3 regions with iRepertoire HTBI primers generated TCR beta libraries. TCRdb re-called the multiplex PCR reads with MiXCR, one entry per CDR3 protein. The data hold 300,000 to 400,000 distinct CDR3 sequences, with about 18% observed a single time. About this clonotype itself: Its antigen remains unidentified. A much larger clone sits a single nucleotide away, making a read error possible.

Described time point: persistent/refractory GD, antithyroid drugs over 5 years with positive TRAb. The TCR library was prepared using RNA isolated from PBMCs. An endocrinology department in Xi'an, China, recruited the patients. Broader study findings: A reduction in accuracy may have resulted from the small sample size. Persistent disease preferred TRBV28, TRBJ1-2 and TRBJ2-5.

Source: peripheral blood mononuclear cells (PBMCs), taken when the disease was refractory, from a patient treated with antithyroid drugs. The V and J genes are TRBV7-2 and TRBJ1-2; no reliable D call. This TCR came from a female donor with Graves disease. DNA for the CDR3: TGTGCCAGCAGCTCCCGGGAGAACTATGGCCACACCTTC. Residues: CASSSRENYGHTF.